The 2 T cell receptor beta chains reported below all come from one sample, sequenced in a study of blood T cell repertoires in COVID-19. TCRdb's table, derived via immunoSEQ multiplex PCR, lists solely in-frame clones and lacks some. Counted here are a few hundred thousand clones, roughly 81% occurring once; the ten biggest clones make up 0.85% to 1%. Sample: peripheral blood. Receptor source: a man between 40 and 49 years old with acute or convalescent COVID-19.

The V and J genes are TRBV6-5 and TRBJ1-2, with TRBD1 identical over 10 bases. J was trimmed by 10 bases and V by 0 bases; bases with no gene match: 8. Germline CDR1 and CDR2: MNHEY and SVGAGI. The CDR3 runs 15 residues. The CDR3 nucleotides read TGTGCCAGCAGTTACTCGGAGCCGGGACAGGGGTCCTACACCTTC. Protein product: CASSYSEPGQGSYTF.

The chain couples TRBV4-2 to TRBJ1-6, with D hard to call. This CDR3 has 16 amino acids. Germline V gives CDR1 LGHNA, CDR2 YNFKEQ. The V end was cut by 0 bases, the J end by 4 bases, with 10 bases between. This CDR3 reads CASSQDRGVYNSPLHF. CDR3 nucleotides: TGTGCCAGCAGCCAAGATCGAGGAGTGTATAATTCACCCCTCCACTTT.